A selection of T cell receptor beta chains follows, all from one sample in a study of multiple sclerosis patients with progressive multifocal leukoencephalopathy. Clones were sequenced by immunoSEQ multiplex PCR, and TCRdb holds only the in-frame ones, with some missing. The sample includes 25,000 to 35,000 clones, approximately 89% seen only once; the top ten take approximately 1.5%. Material: PBMCs. These receptors were taken from a human donor with multiple sclerosis. The CDR3 runs from the conserved cysteine through the conserved F or W. Each record gives: V gene, D gene, J gene, clone size, CDR3 DNA, CDR3 protein. A D gene is named only where the DNA matches it firmly. The size field is filled for only some rows; it gives once, few, many or a size class.

V: TRBV29-1
D: .
J: TRBJ1-1
size: .
DNA: TGCAGCGTTGCGGGCGGGGGTAAAACTGAAGCTTTCTTT
CDR3: CSVAGGGKTEAFF

V: TRBV11-3
D: TRBD1
J: TRBJ2-4
size: .
DNA: TGTGCCAGCAGCTCGAGATCCGGGACAGACAAAAACATTCAGTACTTC
CDR3: CASSSRSGTDKNIQYF

V: TRBV29-1
D: .
J: TRBJ1-1
size: .
DNA: TGCAGCGTTGAAGATTTTAAGTTAGCCCGCCGAGCTTTCTTT
CDR3: CSVEDFKLARRAFF

V: TRBV7-2
D: .
J: TRBJ2-4
size: .
DNA: TGTGCCAGCAGCCCCCTGGTTATAAAAAACATTCAGTACTTC
CDR3: CASSPLVIKNIQYF

V: TRBV28
D: TRBD1
J: TRBJ2-3
size: .
DNA: TGTGCCAGCAGTCCGCAAGAGGGGGCGCGGTTAAATACGCAGTATTTT
CDR3: CASSPQEGARLNTQYF

V: TRBV5-3
D: TRBD2
J: TRBJ2-7
size: .
DNA: TGTGCCAGAAGCCCACCGACTAGCGGGAGCCCCTACGAGCAGTACTTC
CDR3: CARSPPTSGSPYEQYF

V: TRBV18
D: TRBD2
J: TRBJ2-7
size: once
DNA: TGTGCCAGCACCTCGGGACTAGCGGCCTACGAGCAGTACTTC
CDR3: CASTSGLAAYEQYF

V: TRBV7-6
D: TRBD2
J: TRBJ2-4
size: .
DNA: TGTGCCAGCAGCTCTCTAGCGGGCCCCCTAGCCAAAAACATTCAGTACTTC
CDR3: CASSSLAGPLAKNIQYF

V: TRBV6-5
D: .
J: TRBJ2-7
size: .
DNA: TGTGCCAGCAGTTACTCGAGTAGTTACGAGCAGTACTTC
CDR3: CASSYSSSYEQYF

V: TRBV18
D: TRBD1
J: TRBJ2-6
size: .
DNA: TGTGCCAGCTCACCTCTACAGGGGGCGACCAACGTCCTGACTTTC
CDR3: CASSPLQGATNVLTF

V: TRBV6-5
D: TRBD2
J: TRBJ2-7
size: .
DNA: TGTGCCAGCAGCCGGACTAGCGGTACAACCTACGAGCAGTACTTC
CDR3: CASSRTSGTTYEQYF

V: TRBV7-2
D: .
J: TRBJ1-2
size: .
DNA: TGTGCCAGCAGCAACACCTCAAGGGGCGGAGGCTACACCTTC
CDR3: CASSNTSRGGGYTF

V: TRBV6-6
D: .
J: TRBJ1-1
size: once
DNA: TGTGCCAGCGCAAACCCAAGACACTTGGGCACTGAAGCTTTCTTT
CDR3: CASANPRHLGTEAFF

V: TRBV30
D: TRBD2
J: TRBJ2-3
size: few
DNA: TGTGCCTGGACTCTTAGCGGGAGAGTATTTAGTTATTCGGATACGCAGTATTTT
CDR3: CAWTLSGRVFSYSDTQYF

V: TRBV18
D: .
J: TRBJ1-5
size: .
DNA: TGTGCCAGCTCTTCCTTGGGGGTTGAGGGCAATCAGCCCCAGCATTTT
CDR3: CASSSLGVEGNQPQHF

V: TRBV11-1
D: .
J: TRBJ1-1
size: .
DNA: TGTGCCAGCAGCCCCCGAGTAAGAGGAGTTAAGATGAACACTGAAGCTTTCTTT
CDR3: CASSPRVRGVKMNTEAFF

V: TRBV10-1
D: TRBD1
J: TRBJ1-5
size: .
DNA: TGCGCCCCTACCGTGACAGGGAGGGCCTGTTATAGCAATCAGCCCCAGCATTTT
CDR3: CAPTVTGRACYSNQPQHF

V: TRBV7-9
D: .
J: TRBJ2-3
size: once
DNA: TGTGCCAGCAGCTTAGGAGGGGACACAGATACGCAGTATTTT
CDR3: CASSLGGDTDTQYF

V: TRBV5-1
D: .
J: TRBJ1-5
size: .
DNA: TGCGCCAGCAGCTTGGGGGATGGACGGAATCAGCCCCAGCATTTT
CDR3: CASSLGDGRNQPQHF

V: TRBV27
D: TRBD1
J: TRBJ1-2
size: few
DNA: TGTGCCAGCAGATACGGGGGACAGGGGAGTAACTATGGCTACACCTTC
CDR3: CASRYGGQGSNYGYTF

V: TRBV5-6
D: TRBD1
J: TRBJ1-1
size: .
DNA: TGTGCCAGCAGCTTAAAGACAGGGGTTGGCACTGAAGCTTTCTTT
CDR3: CASSLKTGVGTEAFF

V: TRBV30
D: .
J: TRBJ2-7
size: .
DNA: TGTGCCTGGAGTGGCAGGGGCGGACCCGGCCGTCGGGGGGAGCAGTACTTC
CDR3: CAWSGRGGPGRRGEQYF

V: TRBV7-7
D: .
J: TRBJ2-7
size: .
DNA: TGTGCCAGCAGCGCAGGGGTGGTCTACGAGCAGTACTTC
CDR3: CASSAGVVYEQYF

V: TRBV7-2
D: TRBD2
J: TRBJ2-1
size: once
DNA: TGTGCCAGCAGCCCCGGGCGGGAGGGGTACAATGAGCAGTTCTTC
CDR3: CASSPGREGYNEQFF

V: TRBV14
D: .
J: TRBJ2-1
size: .
DNA: TGTGCCAGCAGCCAAGAAGATCGGAGGCGCTCCTACAATGAGCAGTTCTTC
CDR3: CASSQEDRRRSYNEQFF

V: TRBV19
D: .
J: TRBJ1-1
size: .
DNA: TGTGCCAGTAGTATAATCGGGGTGGGGAACACTGAAGCTTTCTTT
CDR3: CASSIIGVGNTEAFF

V: TRBV6-6
D: TRBD1
J: TRBJ1-2
size: .
DNA: TGTGCCAGCAGTTACACCGGGACAGCTAACTATGGCTACACCTTC
CDR3: CASSYTGTANYGYTF

V: TRBV29-1
D: TRBD1
J: TRBJ2-7
size: .
DNA: TGCAGCGCTGGACGTGCGAACCCGACAGGGACGACCTACGAGCAGTACTTC
CDR3: CSAGRANPTGTTYEQYF

V: TRBV5-1
D: TRBD2
J: TRBJ2-7
size: .
DNA: TGCGCCAGCAGCCCCGGGAGGGCCTCGGCCGAGCAGTACTTC
CDR3: CASSPGRASAEQYF

V: TRBV28
D: TRBD1
J: TRBJ1-2
size: .
DNA: TGTGCCAGCTCCCCCTTTACTTCGACAGGGGGCCTCTATGGCTACACCTTC
CDR3: CASSPFTSTGGLYGYTF

V: TRBV7-2
D: .
J: TRBJ2-7
size: .
DNA: TGTGCCAGCAGCTTACGACAGAGACCCTACGAGCAGTACTTC
CDR3: CASSLRQRPYEQYF

V: TRBV30
D: .
J: TRBJ1-1
size: .
DNA: TGTGCCTGGAGTGTCATAGGGGGGTATTTCACTGAAGCTTTCTTT
CDR3: CAWSVIGGYFTEAFF

V: TRBV28
D: .
J: TRBJ2-7
size: .
DNA: TGTGCCAGCAGTGTACATGGAAGACAGGGACTCGCTAAGCAGTACTTC
CDR3: CASSVHGRQGLAKQYF

V: TRBV5-1
D: .
J: TRBJ2-7
size: .
DNA: TGCGCCAGCAGCTTGGGTGGGGACGAGCAGTACTTC
CDR3: CASSLGGDEQYF

V: TRBV28
D: .
J: TRBJ1-3
size: .
DNA: TGTGCCAGCACCTCTAGGGTAGCAGGAAACACCATATATTTT
CDR3: CASTSRVAGNTIYF

V: TRBV5-1
D: TRBD1
J: TRBJ1-1
size: .
DNA: TGCGCCAGCAGTCTAACAGGGGGCACTGAAGCTTTCTTT
CDR3: CASSLTGGTEAFF

V: TRBV7-2
D: TRBD1
J: TRBJ2-7
size: .
DNA: TGTGCCAGCAGCCTAGGGACAGGGGCTTTTAGCTCCTACGAGCAGTACTTC
CDR3: CASSLGTGAFSSYEQYF

V: TRBV28
D: .
J: TRBJ1-5
size: once
DNA: TGTGCCAGCAGGGACGCCTTCGGAGGTCAGCCCCAGCATTTT
CDR3: CASRDAFGGQPQHF

V: TRBV14
D: .
J: TRBJ1-1
size: .
DNA: TGTGCCAGCAGCCAAGAACCAGGGAGACCTGAAGCTTTCTTT
CDR3: CASSQEPGRPEAFF

V: TRBV9
D: .
J: TRBJ2-1
size: .
DNA: TGTGCCAGCAGCGTAGCTACCTGGACAGGAGGACTAGTGGCCTACAATGAGCAGTTCTTC
CDR3: CASSVATWTGGLVAYNEQFF

V: TRBV19
D: .
J: TRBJ2-6
size: .
DNA: TGTGCCAGTAGTATTGGACATTTCTCTGGGGCCAACGTCCTGACTTTC
CDR3: CASSIGHFSGANVLTF

V: TRBV14
D: .
J: TRBJ1-1
size: few
DNA: TGTGCCAGCAGCCAAGAAACTTGGAGGGACACTGAAGCTTTCTTT
CDR3: CASSQETWRDTEAFF

V: TRBV7-9
D: TRBD1
J: TRBJ1-4
size: .
DNA: TGTGCCAGCAGCTCCGGGACAGCCCCCGGGGCTAATGAAAAACTGTTTTTT
CDR3: CASSSGTAPGANEKLFF

V: TRBV5-6
D: .
J: TRBJ2-2
size: .
DNA: TGTGCCAGCAGCGGCAGGGGCCCCAACACCGGGGAGCTGTTTTTT
CDR3: CASSGRGPNTGELFF

V: TRBV29-1
D: .
J: TRBJ1-3
size: .
DNA: TGCAGCGTTGAATCGCGAAGCTCTGGAAACACCATATATTTT
CDR3: CSVESRSSGNTIYF

V: TRBV9
D: TRBD1
J: TRBJ1-3
size: .
DNA: TGTGCCAGCAGCGTAGGACCCCGACAGGGGCCGTCTGGAAACACCATATATTTT
CDR3: CASSVGPRQGPSGNTIYF

V: TRBV6-5
D: TRBD1
J: TRBJ1-2
size: few
DNA: TGTGCCAGCAAACTTACAGGACAGGGCTATGGCTACACCTTC
CDR3: CASKLTGQGYGYTF

V: TRBV5-1
D: .
J: TRBJ1-3
size: .
DNA: TGCGCCAGCAGCTTGGTTTCAGGGACAACCTCTGGAAACACCATATATTTT
CDR3: CASSLVSGTTSGNTIYF

V: TRBV4-1
D: .
J: TRBJ2-7
size: .
DNA: TGCGCCAGCAGCCCCTCTTCGTCTGGGGAACTCGGGTACGAGCAGTACTTC
CDR3: CASSPSSSGELGYEQYF

V: TRBV28
D: TRBD1
J: TRBJ2-7
size: .
DNA: TGTGCCAGCAGCAGGACAGGTGAGGGAAACTACGAGCAGTACTTC
CDR3: CASSRTGEGNYEQYF

V: TRBV6-5
D: .
J: TRBJ1-1
size: once
DNA: TGTGCCAGCATATCCGACAGAAACACTGAAGCTTTCTTT
CDR3: CASISDRNTEAFF

V: TRBV6-6
D: TRBD2
J: TRBJ2-3
size: .
DNA: TGTGCCAGCAGTACCCAGCGGGAGGTGGATACGCAGTATTTT
CDR3: CASSTQREVDTQYF

V: TRBV6-5
D: .
J: TRBJ2-6
size: .
DNA: TGTGCCAGCAGTTACTCGAACGGGGCTGGGGCCAACGTCCTGACTTTC
CDR3: CASSYSNGAGANVLTF

V: TRBV7-2
D: .
J: TRBJ1-1
size: .
DNA: TGTGCCAGCAGCCCATCTGAAGCTTTCTTT
CDR3: CASSPSEAFF